Presented here are 5 T cell receptor beta chains from one specimen sequenced in a study of blood T cell repertoires in COVID-19. Libraries were prepared by immunoSEQ multiplex PCR; TCRdb keeps only in-frame clonotypes and omits some of them. The sample carries some 200,000 clones, about nine tenths recorded once. Sequencing used PBMCs or T cells enriched from blood (not recorded which). These receptors all come from a woman aged 18-30 years who had recovered from COVID-19.

J is TRBJ2-5 and V is TRBV1; whether TRBD2, the table's D call, matches the DNA was not checked. TRBV1 has pseudogene status. This CDR3 contains 15 residues. Written as DNA, the CDR3 is TGCACCAGCAGCCAAGAACCCGTCCCCCGGGAGACCCAGTACTTC. This gives the protein CTSSQEPVPRETQYF.

This rearrangement joins TRBV30 to TRBJ1-6; D remains ambiguous. V was cut by 4 bases and J by 8 bases, with 9 bases left in between. This CDR3 has 12 amino acids. The germline CDR1 and CDR2 sequences are GTSNPN and SVGIG (reference sequence). CDR3 protein: CAWTGDYSPLHF. The CDR3 DNA follows: TGTGCCTGGACCGGAGACTATTCACCCCTCCACTTT.

A few counts support this clone. V is TRBV5-4 and J is TRBJ2-7, with 8 bases aligning to TRBD2. Germline V gene lookup returns CDR1 SGHNT and CDR2 YYREEE (reference sequence). V gave up 4 bases and J gave up 6 bases; unmatched junction bases: 6. The CDR3 spans 13 residues. CDR3 amino acids: CASSPGTRGEQYF. The CDR3 DNA reads as TGTGCCAGCAGCCCCGGGACTAGGGGCGAGCAGTACTTC.

The chain recombines TRBV7-2 with TRBJ2-7; TRBD1 aligns across 7 bases. CDR1 is SGHTA and CDR2 is FQGNSA in the germline V gene. The junction had 4 bases not matched to a gene; V was cut back by 5 bases and J by 6 bases. CDR3 length: 12 amino acids. The CDR3 region has the DNA TGTGCCAGCAGCCTGACAGGGTCCGAGCAGTACTTC. Its translation: CASSLTGSEQYF. The full variable domain, in which reference TRBV7-2 and TRBJ2-7 provide the parts outside the CDR3, is GAGVSQSPSNKVTEKGKDVELRCDPISGHTALYWYRQSLGQGLEFLIYFQGNSAPDKSGLPSDRFSAERTGGSVSTLTIQRTQQEDSAVYLCASSLTGSEQYFGPGTRLTVT.

This rearrangement joins TRBV19 to TRBJ2-2; perhaps TRBD2 as D (5 bases). CDR1 and CDR2 from the germline V gene are LNHDA and SQIVND (reference sequence). The CDR3 has 15 amino acids. V lost 1 base and J 5 bases, leaving 11 bases between the germline ends. CDR3: CASSIGGSGTGELFF. The CDR3 nucleotides are TGTGCCAGTAGTATAGGAGGGTCAGGTACCGGGGAGCTGTTTTTT.